The clone carrying this T cell receptor beta chain was counted ten times or more. What it recognizes is unknown. This sample is part of a study of post-analysis software for immune sequencing data. Study summary: Some patients lacked subtype; others had relapsing-remitting, secondary progressive or progressive-relapsing disease.

Trimming removed 0 bases at V and 3 bases at J, with 5 bases between. Looked up from germline, CDR1 is SGHTA and CDR2 is FQGTGA. The CDR3 loop spans 13 amino acids. Included in the TCR beta cDNA libraries were unique molecular identifiers. TCRdb reprocessed the PCR reads via MiXCR and lists one record per CDR3 protein. The top ten hold about 3.4% of the sample, which has about 200,000 distinct CDR3 sequences, 29% seen once. Study conclusions and caveats: Normalized Chao1 diversity was significantly reduced in patients versus controls. A handful of TRBV segments appeared more often in patients than in controls, and TRBV5-6, TRBV5-1 and TRBV20-1 were among these.

This clonotype originated in a girl between 2 and 17 years old with multiple sclerosis. The J gene is TRBJ1-1, the V gene TRBV7-3; D ambiguous. Sequences were obtained from blood. Here the CDR3 reads CASSLTPDTEAFF. As DNA, the CDR3 is TGTGCCAGCAGCTTAACGCCCGACACTGAAGCTTTCTTT. Supplemented by reference TRBV7-3 and TRBJ1-1, the full variable domain reads GAGVSQTPSNKVTEKGKYVELRCDPISGHTALYWYRQSLGQGPEFLIYFQGTGAADDSGLPNDRFFAVRPEGSVSTLKIQRTERGDSAVYLCASSLTPDTEAFFGQGTRLTVV.